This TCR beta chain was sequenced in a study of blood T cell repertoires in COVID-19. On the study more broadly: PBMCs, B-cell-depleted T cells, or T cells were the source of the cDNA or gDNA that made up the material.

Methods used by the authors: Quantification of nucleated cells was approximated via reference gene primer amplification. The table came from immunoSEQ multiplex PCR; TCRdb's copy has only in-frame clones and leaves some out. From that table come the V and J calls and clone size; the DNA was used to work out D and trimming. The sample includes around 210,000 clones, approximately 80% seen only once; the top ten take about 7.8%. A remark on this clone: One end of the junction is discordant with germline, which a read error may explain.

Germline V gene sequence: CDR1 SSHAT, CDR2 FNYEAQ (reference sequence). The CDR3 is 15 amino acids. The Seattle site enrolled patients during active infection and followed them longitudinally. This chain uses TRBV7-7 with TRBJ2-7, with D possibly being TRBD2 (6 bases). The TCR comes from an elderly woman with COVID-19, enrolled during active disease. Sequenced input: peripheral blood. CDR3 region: CASSLGSGPTYEQYF. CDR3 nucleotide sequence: TGTGCTAGCAGCTTGGGGAGCGGGCCTACCTACGAGCAGTACTTC.